This TCR beta chain was sequenced for a study of blood T cell repertoires in COVID-19. Repertoires were generated with immunoSEQ multiplex PCR, while TCRdb's copy carries only in-frame clones and drops some. The table lists 250,000 to 300,000 clones, approximately 88% of them singletons. Unmatched junction bases numbered 7, after V lost 8 bases and J lost 1 base. The V gene's germline CDR1 is MNHEY and CDR2 SVGAGI. CDR3 length: 15 residues. This rearrangement joins TRBV6-5 to TRBJ1-4; 7 bases line up with TRBD1. This receptor was identified in a woman in her 30s who had recovered from COVID-19. Sequenced material: peripheral blood. CDR3: CASSLNRGTNEKLFF. Written as DNA, the CDR3 is TGTGCCAGCTCCCTCAACAGGGGAACTAATGAAAAACTGTTTTTT.